This T cell receptor (beta chain) was recorded in a study of blood T cell repertoires in COVID-19. Whole-study context: Sample material is recorded as cDNA or gDNA derived from T cells, B-cell-depleted T cells, or PBMCs.

Germline V gene data show CDR1 as LNHDA and CDR2 as SQIVND (reference sequence). The V gene lost 8 bases and the J gene lost 0 bases, with 11 bases spanning the gap. This CDR3 has 14 amino acids. The protocol was immunoSEQ multiplex PCR, while the TCRdb copy is restricted to in-frame clones and leaves out a portion. The sample records over 200,000 clones, under 95% being singletons. The source is a man aged 25-45 years with acute or convalescent COVID-19. The source material was peripheral blood. The chain is built from TRBV19 and TRBJ2-1, with a tentative D call TRBD1 (6 bases). Here the CDR3 reads CASGQTSSYNEQFF. The CDR3 DNA reads TGTGCCAGTGGACAGACCAGCTCCTACAATGAGCAGTTCTTC.